Listed below are T cell receptor beta chains from one sample, sequenced in a study of cytomegalovirus exposure and HLA in healthy donors. Libraries were prepared by immunoSEQ multiplex PCR; TCRdb keeps only in-frame clonotypes and omits some of them. The sample has about 140,000 clones, more than 70% seen once. The sample consisted of PBMCs. The receptors were gathered from a man aged 25 to 40 in good health and CMV-seronegative. CDR3s include the opening cysteine and the closing phenylalanine or tryptophan. The D gene is left open where the match is weak. Size is omitted from some rows. Given values are once, few, many or a class for expanded clones.

D,size,V,J,CDR3,DNA
TRBD2,-,TRBV30,TRBJ2-7,CAWIPGRVKHEQYF,TGTGCCTGGATCCCCGGGAGGGTAAAGCACGAGCAGTACTTC
-,-,TRBV30,TRBJ2-1,CAWRPFLVLDEQFF,TGTGCCTGGAGGCCCTTCCTAGTACTCGATGAGCAGTTCTTC
-,-,TRBV6-5,TRBJ1-2,CASSPSRGGSYGYTF,TGTGCCAGCAGTCCCTCCCGGGGAGGGAGCTATGGCTACACCTTC
-,-,TRBV5-1,TRBJ2-2,CASRAGADTGELFF,TGCGCCAGCAGGGCAGGGGCAGACACCGGGGAGCTGTTTTTT
TRBD1,-,TRBV9,TRBJ2-4,CASGPQGGQGARLGKNIQYF,TGTGCCAGCGGACCACAAGGGGGACAGGGGGCGCGTTTAGGCAAAAACATTCAGTACTTC
TRBD1,-,TRBV6-6,TRBJ2-5,CASKGGSMETQYF,TGTGCCAGCAAAGGGGGCAGTATGGAGACCCAGTACTTC
TRBD2,once,TRBV9,TRBJ2-3,CASSVGTWSSGGSTDTQYF,TGTGCCAGCAGCGTAGGCACGTGGAGTAGCGGGGGAAGCACAGATACGCAGTATTTT
TRBD1,-,TRBV30,TRBJ2-3,CACRTGEYTDTQYF,TGTGCCTGTCGGACAGGGGAGTACACAGATACGCAGTATTTT
TRBD2,-,TRBV27,TRBJ2-7,CASRWTSRSYEQYF,TGTGCCAGCAGGTGGACTAGTAGGTCCTACGAGCAGTACTTC
TRBD2,few,TRBV18,TRBJ2-7,CASSPIAGSYEQYF,TGTGCCAGCTCACCCATAGCGGGGTCCTACGAGCAGTACTTC
-,-,TRBV5-1,TRBJ2-3,CASSLGQGPDTQYF,TGCGCCAGCAGCTTGGGTCAGGGGCCCGATACGCAGTATTTT
TRBD2,once,TRBV30,TRBJ2-3,CAWSVQAGVPDTQYF,TGTGCCTGGAGTGTACAAGCGGGAGTACCAGATACGCAGTATTTT
-,-,TRBV6-1,TRBJ2-7,CASSEWGSGSYEQYF,TGTGCCAGCAGTGAATGGGGTAGCGGCTCCTACGAGCAGTACTTC
-,-,TRBV6-1,TRBJ1-2,CASSDVGYTF,TGTGCCAGCAGTGACGTAGGCTACACCTTC
TRBD2,-,TRBV18,TRBJ2-3,CASSPPGLAGDIDTQYF,TGTGCCAGCTCACCACCGGGACTAGCGGGAGACATAGATACGCAGTATTTT
-,-,TRBV10-1,TRBJ2-1,CASSDVGLTPGEQFF,TGCGCCAGCAGTGATGTCGGACTAACTCCGGGTGAGCAGTTCTTC
TRBD1,once,TRBV7-9,TRBJ2-7,CASSPGGPLEQYF,TGTGCCAGCAGCCCAGGGGGTCCGCTCGAGCAGTACTTC
TRBD2,-,TRBV2,TRBJ2-7,CASSGTSVFSYEQYF,TGTGCCAGCAGTGGGACTAGCGTGTTCTCCTACGAGCAGTACTTC
TRBD1,-,TRBV5-1,TRBJ2-5,CASSFGRGQGQETQYF,TGCGCCAGCAGCTTTGGACGGGGACAGGGCCAAGAGACCCAGTACTTC
-,few,TRBV10-3,TRBJ2-1,CAISDHFREQFF,TGTGCCATCAGTGACCACTTCCGGGAGCAGTTCTTC
-,-,TRBV7-3,TRBJ2-1,CASTKGGSSYNEQFF,TGTGCCAGCACCAAAGGTGGGAGCTCCTACAATGAGCAGTTCTTC
-,-,TRBV7-9,TRBJ1-5,CASSLGPGDRQPQHF,TGTGCCAGCAGCTTAGGTCCGGGGGATCGGCAGCCCCAGCATTTT
TRBD1,-,TRBV28,TRBJ2-3,CASRVAGTGGTDTQYF,TGTGCCAGCCGGGTGGCCGGGACAGGAGGCACAGATACGCAGTATTTT
TRBD2,-,TRBV27,TRBJ2-1,CASSFLSGKAYNEQFF,TGTGCCAGCAGTTTTCTTAGCGGGAAAGCCTACAATGAGCAGTTCTTC
-,-,TRBV12-5,TRBJ2-5,CASGSGQQETQYF,TGTGCTAGTGGTTCCGGACAGCAAGAGACCCAGTACTTC
-,-,TRBV7-9,TRBJ2-3,CASNPAVADTQYF,TGTGCCAGCAACCCGGCGGTGGCAGATACGCAGTATTTT
-,-,TRBV10-1,TRBJ2-2,CASSSVNTGELFF,TGCGCCAGCTCATCGGTGAACACCGGGGAGCTGTTTTTT
TRBD2,-,TRBV6-5,TRBJ2-7,CASSYRGRYEQYF,TGTGCCAGCAGTTACCGCGGGAGGTATGAGCAGTACTTC
-,-,TRBV5-4,TRBJ2-7,CASSLVGATYEQYF,TGTGCCAGCAGCTTGGTAGGGGCCACCTACGAGCAGTACTTC
TRBD1,-,TRBV19,TRBJ1-1,CASSMGRQGVTTEAFF,TGTGCCAGTAGTATGGGGAGACAGGGAGTCACCACTGAAGCTTTCTTT
-,once,TRBV14,TRBJ2-7,CASSLARYEQYF,TGTGCCAGCAGCCTAGCACGCTACGAGCAGTACTTC
-,-,TRBV13,TRBJ2-5,CASSPGGKETQYF,TGTGCCAGCAGCCCCGGGGGAAAAGAGACCCAGTACTTC
TRBD2,-,TRBV29-1,TRBJ2-1,CSAPVGASGSFYNEQFF,TGCAGCGCCCCGGTTGGGGCTAGCGGGTCGTTTTACAATGAGCAGTTCTTC
TRBD2,few,TRBV25-1,TRBJ2-1,CASSELAGSGRHYNEQFF,TGTGCCAGCAGTGAATTAGCGGGTAGCGGGAGGCACTACAATGAGCAGTTCTTC
-,-,TRBV7-9,TRBJ2-7,CASSDIGGSYEQYF,TGTGCCAGCAGCGACATCGGGGGATCCTACGAGCAGTACTTC
-,-,TRBV2,TRBJ2-7,CASSEGTSLYEQYF,TGTGCCAGCAGTGAAGGAACTAGCTTATACGAGCAGTACTTC
TRBD2,once,TRBV9,TRBJ2-2,CASSVGLAGAKVTGELFF,TGTGCCAGCAGCGTAGGACTAGCGGGAGCCAAAGTGACCGGGGAGCTGTTTTTT
-,once,TRBV19,TRBJ1-5,CATHTTPGRNQPQHF,TGTGCCACCCACACGACCCCGGGGAGGAATCAGCCCCAGCATTTT
-,few,TRBV28,TRBJ2-6,CASSPGDSGANVLTF,TGTGCCAGCAGCCCAGGGGACTCTGGGGCCAACGTCCTGACTTTC
TRBD1,-,TRBV5-1,TRBJ2-7,CASSYPGTDYEQYF,TGCGCCAGCAGCTATCCCGGGACAGACTACGAGCAGTACTTC
TRBD1,once,TRBV27,TRBJ2-3,CASSSRTHPGQGADTQYF,TGTGCCAGCAGTTCAAGAACCCATCCGGGACAGGGGGCAGATACGCAGTATTTT
-,-,TRBV9,TRBJ2-7,CASSSPGSYEQYF,TGTGCCAGCAGCTCCCCAGGGTCCTACGAGCAGTACTTC
TRBD1,-,TRBV5-1,TRBJ2-2,CASSLYDRGSTGELFF,TGCGCCAGCAGCCTCTATGACAGGGGGAGCACCGGGGAGCTGTTTTTT
TRBD1,-,TRBV6-4,TRBJ2-1,CASSDSARGSYNEQFF,TGTGCCAGCAGTGACTCGGCCAGGGGGTCCTACAATGAGCAGTTCTTC
TRBD1,-,TRBV29-1,TRBJ2-2,CSAQGARNTGELFF,TGCAGCGCACAGGGGGCGAGGAACACCGGGGAGCTGTTTTTT
-,-,TRBV6-4,TRBJ1-5,CASSASGRQENSNQPQHF,TGTGCCAGCAGTGCATCGGGGAGACAGGAAAATAGCAATCAGCCCCAGCATTTT
-,few,TRBV7-9,TRBJ1-2,CASSQDGAGGYTF,TGTGCCAGCAGCCAGGATGGGGCAGGGGGCTACACCTTC
-,few,TRBV28,TRBJ2-7,CASSQGMVEQYF,TGTGCCAGCAGCCAGGGGATGGTCGAGCAGTACTTC
TRBD1,-,TRBV11-2,TRBJ1-3,CASSPGQGGGNTIYF,TGTGCCAGCAGCCCCGGACAGGGCGGTGGAAACACCATATATTTT
TRBD2,-,TRBV5-1,TRBJ2-1,CASKREGTSGEQFF,TGCGCCAGCAAACGGGAGGGAACTTCGGGTGAGCAGTTCTTC
-,-,TRBV5-1,TRBJ1-2,CASSFDYNSGYGYTF,TGCGCCAGCAGCTTTGATTACAATTCTGGCTATGGCTACACCTTC
-,-,TRBV7-7,TRBJ2-1,CASSPGASGSYNEQFF,TGTGCTAGCAGCCCAGGGGCTAGCGGCTCCTACAATGAGCAGTTCTTC
-,once,TRBV27,TRBJ2-5,CASSFAGRETQYF,TGTGCCAGCAGTTTCGCGGGGAGGGAGACCCAGTACTTC
-,few,TRBV18,TRBJ1-2,CASSPGGDGYTF,TGTGCCAGCTCACCAGGAGGGGATGGCTACACCTTC
-,-,TRBV20-1,TRBJ1-2,CSANRDYTF,TGCAGTGCTAACCGGGACTACACCTTC
-,-,TRBV9,TRBJ2-4,CASSVGNSIKNIQYF,TGTGCCAGCAGCGTAGGGAACAGCATAAAAAACATTCAGTACTTC
TRBD2,-,TRBV5-4,TRBJ2-5,CASSPTSGKRETQYF,TGTGCCAGCAGCCCCACTAGCGGGAAGAGAGAGACCCAGTACTTC